Listed here are 24 T cell receptor beta chains from one sample, sequenced in a study of CXCR3-negative and CXCR3-positive naive CD8 T cells. The TRB libraries of cDNA were built by UMI-labeled 5' RACE. TCRdb re-analyzed the 5' RACE reads; it lists each CDR3 protein once, without DNA. Across about 90,000 distinct CDR3 sequences, the top ten clones capture 0.9% to 1.2% of the sample. The sample taken for sequencing was naive CXCR3- CD8+ T cells from blood. Described subset: CD45RO-CCR7+CD27+CD95- naive CD8+ T cells lacking CXCR3 (TNR3-). These receptors were obtained from a human donor in good health. Some clones in this sample may be carry-over from other donors' samples.

The chain combines TRBV5-1 with TRBJ2-7; checking the TCRdb D call of TRBD2 is not possible without DNA. CDR3 length equals 16 residues. Germline CDR1 SGHRS, CDR2 YFSETQ. The CDR3 is CASSPDEGSLTYEQYF.

The chain couples TRBV7-9 to TRBJ2-2; TCRdb selects TRBD1, and the lack of DNA leaves this call unchecked. This CDR3 is 13 amino acids long. Germline-derived CDR1 and CDR2 are SEHNR and FQNEAQ (reference sequence). This CDR3 is CASSLGDSGELFF.

CDR3 sequence: CASSLQNTGELFF. This sequence joins TRBV5-1 and TRBJ2-2. Germline assignment: CDR1 SGHRS and CDR2 YFSETQ. The CDR3 is 13 residues long. The whole variable domain, remainder taken from reference TRBV5-1 and TRBJ2-2, is KAGVTQTPRYLIKTRGQQVTLSCSPISGHRSVSWYQQTPGQGLQFLFEYFSETQRNKGNFPGRFSGRQFSNSRSEMNVSTLELGDSALYLCASSLQNTGELFFGEGSRLTVL.

The rearrangement links TRBV29-1 to TRBJ2-5; TCRdb designates TRBD1, a call that cannot be tested without DNA. Germline assignment: CDR1 SQVTM and CDR2 ANQGSEA. CDR3 length: 12 amino acids. CDR3 amino acids: CSVDREQETKYF.

CDR3 region: CASSDPGSSYNEQFF. The gene calls are TRBV4-2 and TRBJ2-1. CDR3 length: 15 residues. Germline assignment: CDR1 LGHNA and CDR2 YNFKEQ.

The chain joins TRBV29-1 to TRBJ2-7; TCRdb names TRBD1, which stays unverified in the absence of DNA. Germline V gene sequence: CDR1 SQVTM, CDR2 ANQGSEA. This CDR3 comprises 12 residues. The CDR3: CSALGQGYEQYF.

The rearrangement joins TRBV19 to TRBJ2-1; the D call of TRBD2 rests on TCRdb alone, since no DNA is present to check it. The CDR3 sequence is 15 residues long. Germline V lookup: CDR1 LNHDA, CDR2 SQIVND (reference sequence). CDR3 residues: CASSALAGAGNEQFF.

The chain has TRBV7-9 and TRBJ2-7; the D gene TCRdb calls, TRBD1, cannot be checked with no DNA. The CDR3 is made up of 19 amino acids. CDR1 SEHNR and CDR2 FQNEAQ come from the germline V gene (reference sequence). The CDR3: CASRAGVGRGESWAYEQYF.

The chain uses TRBV5-6 and TRBJ2-1; TCRdb designates TRBD1, a call that cannot be tested without DNA. CDR1 is SGHDT and CDR2 is YYEEEE in the germline V gene. This CDR3 is built from 14 residues. CDR3 sequence: CASSGETGYNEQFF.

The chain has TRBV23-1 and TRBJ2-7; TCRdb's assignment of TRBD1 cannot be checked, as there is no DNA. TRBV23-1 is noted as an ORF with a role that remains uncertain. The CDR3 covers 16 residues. The CDR3 here is CASSQSPGQGTYEQYF.

The chain has TRBV7-3 and TRBJ2-1; there is no DNA to check the TCRdb D call of TRBD1. The CDR3 runs 15 residues. Germline V gives CDR1 SGHTA, CDR2 FQGTGA. The CDR3: CASSLVTAPWGEQFF.

This rearrangement joins TRBV20-1 to TRBJ2-7. Germline CDR1 reads DFQATT; CDR2 reads SNEGSKA (reference sequence). The CDR3 runs to 13 residues. CDR3 loop: CSARDPISYEQYF.

The chain combines TRBV10-3 with TRBJ2-1; the TRBD1 assignment by TCRdb is unverifiable without DNA. Germline CDR1 ENHRY, CDR2 SYGVKD. The CDR3 spans 12 residues. The CDR3 sequence: CASRTGTNEQFF.

The chain recombines TRBV7-2 with TRBJ2-7; TCRdb outputs TRBD2, but without DNA this stays unchecked. This CDR3 region has 15 residues. CDR1 is SGHTA and CDR2 is FQGNSA in the germline V gene. The CDR3 loop is CASSPSGGGTYEQYF. Complete variable domain (other parts from reference TRBV7-2 and TRBJ2-7): GAGVSQSPSNKVTEKGKDVELRCDPISGHTALYWYRQSLGQGLEFLIYFQGNSAPDKSGLPSDRFSAERTGGSVSTLTIQRTQQEDSAVYLCASSPSGGGTYEQYFGPGTRLTVT.

This sequence joins TRBV29-1 and TRBJ2-7; there is no DNA to check the TCRdb D call of TRBD2. CDR3 size: 13 residues. Germline values: CDR1 SQVTM, CDR2 ANQGSEA. CDR3 loop: CSGGGLDLYEQYF.

This chain's CDR3 is CASRMGGREQYF. The chain joins TRBV7-9 to TRBJ2-7; the TCRdb D gene call, TRBD1, has no DNA to confirm it. This CDR3 region has 12 residues. Germline CDR1 SEHNR, CDR2 FQNEAQ (reference sequence).

This chain joins TRBV11-2 and TRBJ2-3. This CDR3 region has 15 residues. Germline CDR1 SGHAT, CDR2 FQNNGV. The CDR3 protein is CASSLEASWMDTQYF.

The chain links TRBV29-1 to TRBJ2-2. CDR3 length: 13 residues. The V gene's germline CDR1 is SQVTM and CDR2 ANQGSEA. The CDR3 here is CSVIYTAGGELFF.

The V gene is TRBV19, the J gene TRBJ1-2; TCRdb lists TRBD1, though no DNA is available to test this call. Germline values: CDR1 LNHDA, CDR2 SQIVND (reference sequence). The CDR3 covers 16 residues. Here the CDR3 reads CASSTTTGPRRSGYTF. The variable domain in full, completed from reference TRBV19 and TRBJ1-2, reads DGGITQSPKYLFRKEGQNVTLSCEQNLNHDAMYWYRQDPGQGLRLIYYSQIVNDFQKGDIAEGYSVSREKKESFPLTVTSAQKNPTAFYLCASSTTTGPRRSGYTFGSGTRLTVV.

The CDR3 loop is CASSEYKGGNQPQHF. The chain couples TRBV6-1 to TRBJ1-5; TCRdb proposes TRBD1, but this gene call is untestable without DNA. Germline CDR1 MNHNS, CDR2 SASEGT. CDR3 length: 15 amino acids.

The V call is TRBV11-2, the J call TRBJ2-7; as DNA is missing, the TRBD1 call by TCRdb cannot be tested. The CDR3 length is 15 residues. The germline gives CDR1 SGHAT, CDR2 FQNNGV. The CDR3 sequence is CASSFGTGSSYEQYF.

The chain combines TRBV29-1 with TRBJ2-7; checking the TCRdb D call of TRBD1 is not possible without DNA. Germline CDR1 SQVTM, CDR2 ANQGSEA. CDR3 length: 13 residues. CDR3 sequence: CSVEETDSYEQYF.

The V and J genes are TRBV29-1 and TRBJ2-1; TCRdb proposes TRBD1, but this gene call is untestable without DNA. Germline CDR1 is SQVTM and CDR2 is ANQGSEA. The CDR3 covers 13 residues. CDR3 region: CSVEEGTGNEQFF.

The gene calls are TRBV29-1 and TRBJ2-1; TCRdb reports TRBD1, a call that lacks DNA to check it against. Looked up from germline, CDR1 is SQVTM and CDR2 is ANQGSEA. The CDR3 length is 14 residues. CDR3 loop: CSVEEAGRGSEQFF.